This T cell receptor (beta chain) stems from a study of T cell responses to AZD1222 COVID-19 vaccine. Regarding the study as a whole: Clonal diversity was possibly underestimated; the donors were predominantly white British and more often female. Spike-specific TCR breadth and depth rose after two AZD1222 doses. Reports say nearly half of spike-specific TCRs go after unmutated variant regions. Repertoires were sampled only after the peak T cell response.

As to this clone: The target antigen is unknown.

The method was immunoSEQ multiplex PCR; TCRdb's version includes in-frame clones alone and lacks a portion of them. The table lists just over 150,000 clones, 90% of them singletons. Material: peripheral blood, obtained 28 days after the second AZD1222 dose. This sequence was found in an adult who received the AZD1222 COVID-19 vaccine.

The CDR3 protein is CASSYGSSAYNEQFF. CDR3 bases: TGTGCCAGCAGTTACGGCTCTAGCGCTTACAATGAGCAGTTCTTC. This sequence joins TRBV6-5 and TRBJ2-1, with a weak D call TRBD2 (6 bases). Trimming pared 2 bases from V and 4 bases from J, leaving 12 bases between. The CDR3 runs to 15 residues. CDR1 and CDR2 (germline): MNHEY, SVGAGI.